This T cell receptor (beta chain) was identified during a study of PD-L1 blockade in urothelial cancer. About the study: Analysis of the blood was performed 3 weeks (second dose) and 6 weeks after treatment start. A median around 140,000 T cells were found in blood samples.

TCRdb's table, derived via immunoSEQ multiplex PCR, lists solely in-frame clones and lacks some. This sample has about 72,000 clones; around 84% occur once, and the top ten carry less than 5.5%. The specimen comprised PBMCs, sampled around atezolizumab (anti-PD-L1) treatment. The clonotype was recovered from a man aged 70-80 years with urothelial cancer.

In DNA, the CDR3 is TGTGCCAGCTCAACGACAGGGAACCCCACTTCCTACGAGCAGTACTTC. Protein sequence: CASSTTGNPTSYEQYF. The rearrangement joins TRBV18 to TRBJ2-7; 7 bases fit TRBD1. The germline V gene encodes CDR1 KGHSH and CDR2 LQKENI. V lost 5 bases to trimming and J lost 1 base; unmatched junction nucleotides: 11. The CDR3 runs 16 residues.